This T cell receptor (beta chain) originates from a study of T cell changes during pregnancy in multiple sclerosis. Clones were sequenced by immunoSEQ multiplex PCR, and TCRdb holds only the in-frame ones, with some missing. The table includes around 80,000 clones, about 94% detected once. The material sequenced was peripheral blood, taken in the second trimester of pregnancy. The receptor comes from a female donor in good health, enrolled as a control in a pregnancy study.

The CDR3 loop is CASSLGGPGGVAFF. Written as DNA, the CDR3 is TGCGCCAGCAGCTTGGGAGGTCCCGGAGGGGTAGCTTTCTTT. This rearrangement joins TRBV5-1 to TRBJ1-1; D might be TRBD1 (5 bases). The CDR3 spans 14 residues. Trimming left V 0 bases short and J 10 bases short, with 16 bases between. The V gene's germline CDR1 is SGHRS and CDR2 YFSETQ. The whole variable domain, remainder taken from reference TRBV5-1 and TRBJ1-1, is KAGVTQTPRYLIKTRGQQVTLSCSPISGHRSVSWYQQTPGQGLQFLFEYFSETQRNKGNFPGRFSGRQFSNSRSEMNVSTLELGDSALYLCASSLGGPGGVAFFGQGTRLTVV.